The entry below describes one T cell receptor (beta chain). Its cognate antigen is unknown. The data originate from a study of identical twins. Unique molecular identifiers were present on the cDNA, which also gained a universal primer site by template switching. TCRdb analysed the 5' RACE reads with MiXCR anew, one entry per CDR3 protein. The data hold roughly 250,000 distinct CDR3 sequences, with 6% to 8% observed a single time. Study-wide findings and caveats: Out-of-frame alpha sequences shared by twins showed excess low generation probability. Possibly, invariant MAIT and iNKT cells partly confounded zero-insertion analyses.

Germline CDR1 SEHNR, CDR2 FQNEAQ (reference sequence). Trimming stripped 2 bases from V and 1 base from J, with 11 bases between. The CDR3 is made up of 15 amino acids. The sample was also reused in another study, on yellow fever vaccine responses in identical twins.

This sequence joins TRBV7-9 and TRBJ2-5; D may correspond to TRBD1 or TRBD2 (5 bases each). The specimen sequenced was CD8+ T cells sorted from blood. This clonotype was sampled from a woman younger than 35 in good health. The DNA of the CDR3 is TGTGCCAGCAGCTTATTGACGGGGCCCCAAGAGACCCAGTACTTC. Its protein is CASSLLTGPQETQYF.